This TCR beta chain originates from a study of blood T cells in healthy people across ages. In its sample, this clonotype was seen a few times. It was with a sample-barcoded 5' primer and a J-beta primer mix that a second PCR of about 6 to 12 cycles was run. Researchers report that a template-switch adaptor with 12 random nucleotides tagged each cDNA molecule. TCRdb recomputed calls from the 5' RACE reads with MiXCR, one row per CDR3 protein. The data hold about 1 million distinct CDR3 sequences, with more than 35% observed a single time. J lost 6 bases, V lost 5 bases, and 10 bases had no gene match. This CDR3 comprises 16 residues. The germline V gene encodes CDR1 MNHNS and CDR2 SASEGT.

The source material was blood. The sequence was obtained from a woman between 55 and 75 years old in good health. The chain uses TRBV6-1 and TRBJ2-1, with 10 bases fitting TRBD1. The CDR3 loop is CASSPTPGQGSNEQFF. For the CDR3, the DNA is TGTGCCAGCAGTCCTACACCGGGACAGGGGAGCAATGAGCAGTTCTTC.